The 20 T cell receptor beta chains given below trace back to one sample, sequenced in a study of radiotherapy plus CTLA-4 blockade in lung cancer. Profiling relied on immunoSEQ multiplex PCR, and the TCRdb table lists in-frame clones only, not all of them. The table lists 43,000 or so clones, approximately 73% of them singletons, with 3.5% in the top ten. Sequencing was performed on peripheral blood, taken from a patient treated with radiotherapy plus ipilimumab. The origin of the receptors is a human donor with non-small cell lung cancer who had a complete response to radiotherapy plus ipilimumab.

The rearrangement uses TRBV7-9 and TRBJ2-7; 9 nucleotides align to TRBD1. Germline V gene data show CDR1 as SEHNR and CDR2 as FQNEAQ (reference sequence). J lost 5 bases, V lost 5 bases, and 13 bases had no gene match. The CDR3 length is 16 residues. The DNA of the CDR3 is TGTGCCAGCAGCACCCCAAGGGGGGGACAGGGTAACGAGCAGTACTTC. Amino acids: CASSTPRGGQGNEQYF.

This clone was seen only a few times. This chain uses TRBV19 with TRBJ1-5; possible D gene TRBD1, 5 bases. V was clipped by 9 bases and J by 5 bases, with 11 bases between them. CDR3 length: 12 residues. From germline, CDR1 is LNHDA and CDR2 SQIVND (reference sequence). Here the CDR3 DNA reads TGTGCCAGACGGGGGTGCGATCAGCCCCAGCATTTT. Translation gives CARRGCDQPQHF.

The chain links TRBV19 to TRBJ1-5; the D is unclear. The CDR3 is made up of 16 amino acids. Germline CDR1 reads LNHDA; CDR2 reads SQIVND (reference sequence). The V and J ends lost 6 bases and 0 bases respectively, with 15 bases between them. In DNA form, the CDR3 reads TGTGCCAGTAGGGAGGAGCACCGGTATAGCAATCAGCCCCAGCATTTT. This encodes CASREEHRYSNQPQHF.

This chain connects TRBV5-1 to TRBJ1-3; unclear D gene. CDR1 and CDR2 from the germline V gene are SGHRS and YFSETQ. V gave up 4 bases and J gave up 0 bases, with 11 bases separating them. The CDR3 runs 15 residues. The CDR3 DNA reads TGCGCCAGCAGCCCCCATCTGAGCTCTGGAAACACCATATATTTT. As protein: CASSPHLSSGNTIYF.

V is TRBV5-4 and J is TRBJ2-7, with a weak D call TRBD1 (6 bases). This CDR3 is 15 amino acids long. Between the trimmed V and J ends, which lost 5 bases and 5 bases, there was a span of 20 bases. Germline lookup yields CDR1 SGHNT and CDR2 YYREEE (reference sequence). The CDR3 here is CASSVDRSILNEQYF. CDR3 DNA: TGTGCCAGCAGTGTCGACAGGTCTATACTCAACGAGCAGTACTTC.

Of note for this clone: A read error may produce the germline difference seen at one junction end. The V call is TRBV28, the J call TRBJ1-6, with 11 positions matching TRBD1. Per germline, CDR1 MDHEN and CDR2 SYDVKM. The CDR3 is made up of 11 amino acids. In DNA, the CDR3 is TGTGCCAGCAGAGGGACAGGGGGTGTCGACTTT. Translated, it gives CASRGTGGVDF.

As to this clone: Compared with germline, one end of the junction differs, possibly owing to a read error. This chain joins TRBV18 and TRBJ1-2, with unresolved D. The CDR3 covers 14 residues. CDR1 is KGHSH, CDR2 LQKENI, per germline. CDR3 sequence: CASSPPFANHGYTF. CDR3 bases: TGTGCCAGCTCTCCCCCATTTGCTAACCATGGCTACACCTTC.

This chain links TRBV19 with TRBJ2-1, with 7 bases lining up with TRBD2. The V and J ends lost 5 bases and 2 bases, in that order; junction bases with no gene match: 6. CDR3 size: 15 residues. In germline, CDR1 is LNHDA, CDR2 SQIVND (reference sequence). The CDR3 is CASSSEAGAYNEQFF. CDR3 nucleotide sequence: TGTGCCAGTAGTTCTGAGGCGGGAGCCTACAATGAGCAGTTCTTC.

The chain employs TRBV10-3 and TRBJ2-2; TRBD2 might be the D (7 bases). Trimming cost V 2 bases and J 4 bases, with 17 bases left between them. The CDR3 extends over 17 amino acids. Per germline, CDR1 ENHRY and CDR2 SYGVKD. The CDR3 here is CAISEPRGPGGTGELFF. The CDR3 nucleotides are TGTGCCATCAGTGAGCCCAGGGGTCCGGGGGGCACCGGGGAGCTGTTTTTT.

The chain carries TRBV28 and TRBJ2-3; weak D call: TRBD1 (7 bases). The CDR3 spans 16 residues. Germline values: CDR1 MDHEN, CDR2 SYDVKM. V was pared by 3 bases and J by 6 bases, with 19 bases between. The CDR3 spells CASSFEDRREKDTQYF. CDR3 coding DNA: TGTGCCAGCAGTTTTGAGGACAGGAGGGAGAAGGATACGCAGTATTTT.

This clone was observed a few times. V is TRBV4-1 and J is TRBJ2-5; tentatively, D is TRBD1 (5 bases). The CDR3 is 15 amino acids. V was cut by 1 base and J by 4 bases, with 13 bases left in between. Germline CDR1 and CDR2: MGHRA and YSYEKL. This CDR3 reads CASSQAVQGSETQYF. CDR3 nucleotides: TGCGCCAGCAGCCAAGCAGTTCAGGGTTCAGAGACCCAGTACTTC.

The rearrangement links TRBV9 to TRBJ2-1; a weak D match, TRBD2 (5 bases). In germline, CDR1 is SGDLS, CDR2 YYNGEE. Trimming pared 2 bases from V and 3 bases from J, leaving 12 bases between. This CDR3 region has 15 residues. The CDR3 sequence is CASSVTSGNYNEQFF. The CDR3 DNA is TGTGCCAGCAGCGTTACTAGTGGCAACTACAATGAGCAGTTCTTC.

This sequence joins TRBV7-9 and TRBJ2-7; 10 bases line up with TRBD2. CDR1 is SEHNR and CDR2 is FQNEAQ in the germline V gene (reference sequence). The CDR3 has 14 amino acids. Losses at the gene ends were 6 bases for V and 2 bases for J; bases not matched to a gene: 4. In nucleotides, the CDR3 is TGTGCCAGCAGACGGACTAGCGGAACCTACGAGCAGTACTTC. This codes for CASRRTSGTYEQYF.

CDR3 loop: CASSGLAGGLRSQFF. CDR3 bases: TGTGCCAGCAGCGGACTAGCGGGAGGTTTACGTTCACAGTTCTTC. The V gene is TRBV2, the J gene TRBJ2-1, with 14 nucleotides matching TRBD2. CDR3 length equals 15 residues. Trimming at V came to 6 bases and at J to 13 bases, leaving 11 bases not matched to a gene. Per germline, CDR1 SNHLY and CDR2 FYNNEI.

This sequence joins TRBV4-1 and TRBJ2-5, with 7 bases identical to TRBD1. The germline gives CDR1 MGHRA, CDR2 YSYEKL. The CDR3 is 16 amino acids. V lost 3 bases to trimming and J lost 8 bases; unmatched junction nucleotides: 15. CDR3 sequence: CASSHPGQALVNTQYF. The CDR3 nucleotides are TGCGCCAGCAGCCACCCAGGACAGGCCCTAGTAAATACCCAGTACTTC.

This clone was found a few times. The chain links TRBV28 to TRBJ1-5, with 7 positions matching TRBD1. V shed 5 bases and J 5 bases; nucleotides not matched to a gene: 6. The CDR3 totals 14 residues. Germline assignment: CDR1 MDHEN and CDR2 SYDVKM. CDR3 region: CASSAQGTHQPQHF. DNA of the CDR3: TGTGCCAGCAGTGCACAGGGGACACATCAGCCCCAGCATTTT.

V is TRBV6-6 and J is TRBJ1-1; 8 positions agree with TRBD1. After removal of 6 bases from V and 6 bases from J, the junction contained 12 bases not matched to a gene. CDR3 size: 15 residues. Germline-derived CDR1 and CDR2 are MNHNY and SVGAGI (reference sequence). The CDR3 DNA reads TGTGCCAGCAGCCGAACTACAGGGGGAGTCCCTGAAGCTTTCTTT. Residues: CASSRTTGGVPEAFF.

This clone appeared a few times. The gene calls are TRBV9 and TRBJ2-5; the match to TRBD2 covers 13 bases. CDR1 and CDR2 from the germline V gene are SGDLS and YYNGEE. This CDR3 contains 16 residues. J was trimmed by 7 bases and V by 3 bases; bases with no gene match: 9. The CDR3 spells CASSAGGLAGLVTQYF. CDR3 in DNA: TGTGCCAGCAGCGCGGGGGGACTAGCGGGGTTGGTGACCCAGTACTTC.

Here the CDR3 DNA reads TGTGCCAGCAGCTTAAGGGGGACAGGGGGGAACATTCAGTACTTC. Protein product: CASSLRGTGGNIQYF. The J gene is TRBJ2-4, the V gene TRBV11-3; 11 positions match TRBD1. V shed 2 bases and J 7 bases; nucleotides not matched to a gene: 4. CDR3 length: 15 residues. Per germline, CDR1 SGHNT and CDR2 YENEEA.

The chain's CDR3 is CASSLSGPARDEQYF. The CDR3 DNA sequence: TGTGCCAGCAGCTTGAGCGGTCCCGCCCGGGACGAGCAGTACTTC. The V and J genes are TRBV5-5 and TRBJ2-7; D possibly corresponds to TRBD2 (5 bases). In germline, CDR1 is SGHKS, CDR2 YYEKEE (reference sequence). V lost 1 base and J 5 bases, leaving 16 bases between the germline ends. CDR3 length equals 15 residues.